This entry concerns a single T cell receptor beta chain. Donors, without exception, were Caucasian adults residing in Nashville, Tennessee. This sample was included in a study of shared clonotypes between healthy human individuals. Germline V lookup: CDR1 SGDLS, CDR2 YYNGEE. Trimming pared 2 bases from V and 13 bases from J, leaving 15 bases between. CDR3 length: 13 amino acids. The material for each subset, its genomic DNA, was split evenly across several immunoSEQ plates. DNA input for the unsorted PBMC replicate PCRs was about 280 ng, 30,000 or so T cell genomes. TCRdb's table, derived via immunoSEQ multiplex PCR, lists solely in-frame clones and lacks some. Altogether over 95,000 clones are present, about 45% being singletons, with the ten largest covering about 15%.

This chain joins TRBV9 and TRBJ1-4; no clear D gene. The clonotype originates from a woman between 40 and 55 years old in good health. Some clones in this sample may be carry-over from other donors' samples. The sample taken for sequencing was PBMCs. Here the CDR3 DNA reads TGTGCCAGCAGCGTCCGTCCCGGTTCGGGACTGTTTTTT. Its protein is CASSVRPGSGLFF.